This TCR beta chain was recovered during a study of T cell responses to AZD1222 COVID-19 vaccine. Whole-study findings and limits: White British ancestry dominated among donors, who included more females, and clonal diversity was possibly underestimated. Nearly half of spike-specific TCRs reportedly target variant regions that are unmutated in the B.1.351 and B.1.1.7 variants.

On this clone: Its antigen is still unknown.

The V gene lost 3 bases and the J gene lost 0 bases, with 17 bases spanning the gap. CDR3 size: 17 residues. Germline assignment: CDR1 MNHEY and CDR2 SMNVEV (reference sequence). Clones were read by immunoSEQ multiplex PCR, and TCRdb kept only the in-frame ones, dropping some. Of around 200,000 clones listed, about 90% are singletons. This clonotype originated in an adult in good health. The sample in question was peripheral blood, obtained on day 0 of AZD1222 vaccination. The gene calls are TRBV27 and TRBJ1-2; D not resolved. The DNA for the CDR3 is TGTGCCAGCAGTTTCCTCGGGGAGGGCACCTCTAACTATGGCTACACCTTC. This gives the protein CASSFLGEGTSNYGYTF.